This T cell receptor beta chain appears in the sequencing data of a study of CD8+ T cells in alopecia areata. Study outcomes and limitations: Many expanded lesional clones persisted in scalp and blood during tofacitinib.

RNA extraction was followed by reverse transcription into cDNA, which acted as the sequencing template. The repertoire was sequenced with immunoSEQ multiplex PCR; TCRdb's copy has only in-frame clones and lacks some. The data contain some 130,000 clones, 45% to 60% of them singletons. As for treatment: oral pan-JAK inhibitor, 5-10 mg twice daily. About this clone: Its antigen remains unknown.

With 6 bases removed from V and 5 bases from J, the gap between germline ends came to 17 bases. The germline CDR1 and CDR2 sequences are PRHDT and FYEKMQ (reference sequence). This CDR3 is built from 15 residues. The clonotype comes from a human donor with alopecia areata. The genes are TRBV13 and TRBJ2-1; D may be TRBD2 (6 bases). The input for sequencing was CD8+ T cells sorted from blood, taken at week 4, from a patient treated with tofacitinib. The CDR3 sequence is CASRPSLRGHNEQFF. CDR3 sequence (DNA): TGTGCCAGCAGGCCCTCCTTGCGGGGCCACAATGAGCAGTTCTTC.